Shown below are 5 T cell receptor beta chains from a single sample sequenced in a study of early T cells in non-severe SARS-CoV-2 infection (dated by TCRdb to the early 2020s). The library was obtained by 5' RACE. Sequenced on a NextSeq 500. The public reads were run again by TCRdb, first through fastp at Q25 and then through MiXCR, and only productive beta chains were kept. Entries are consolidated by CDR3 protein sequence, retaining the most common genes and DNA. The sample table lists tens of thousands of distinct CDR3 sequences, more than 14% of them with a count of one. The ten largest clones take up about 4% of the sample. This sample comprised whole blood, obtained at baseline. These receptors all stem from an adult who was a healthcare worker with PCR-confirmed SARS-CoV-2 infection or an uninfected control (not recorded which).

This clonotype appeared many times. The J gene is TRBJ1-4, the V gene TRBV5-1, with no clear D. The V gene's germline CDR1 is SGHRS and CDR2 YFSETQ. The CDR3 sequence is 13 residues long. Trimming took off 3 bases at V and 8 bases at J, with 11 bases between the two ends. DNA for the CDR3: TGCGCCAGCAGCTACACTTTGAGGGAAAAACTGTTTTTT. Protein sequence: CASSYTLREKLFF. Full variable domain (missing parts from reference TRBV5-1 and TRBJ1-4): KAGVTQTPRYLIKTRGQQVTLSCSPISGHRSVSWYQQTPGQGLQFLFEYFSETQRNKGNFPGRFSGRQFSNSRSEMNVSTLELGDSALYLCASSYTLREKLFFGSGTQLSVL.

This clonotype occurred a few times. The V call is TRBV24-1, the J call TRBJ2-2; D call uncertain. The CDR3 spans 13 residues. In germline, CDR1 is KGHDR, CDR2 SFDVKD. V was shortened by 5 bases and J by 3 bases, with 6 bases between the two germline ends. The CDR3 DNA is TGTGCCACCAGTGTCTGGGACACCGGGGAGCTGTTTTTT. It codes for CATSVWDTGELFF.

In its sample, this clonotype was seen a few times. The chain carries TRBV7-3 and TRBJ1-1; D is possibly TRBD1 (6 bases). The V and J ends lost 1 base and 11 bases respectively, with 14 bases between them. The CDR3 has 13 amino acids. Germline CDR1 is SGHTA and CDR2 is FQGTGA. The DNA of the CDR3 is TGTGCCAGCAGCTTAAACAGGGACACGGATGCTTTCTTT. It specifies CASSLNRDTDAFF.

The rearrangement links TRBV3-1 to TRBJ1-6; perhaps TRBD1 as D (5 bases). Trimming cost V 4 bases and J 3 bases, with 7 bases left between them. CDR1 LGHDT and CDR2 YNNKEL come from the germline V gene (reference sequence). CDR3 length: 14 amino acids. CDR3 region: CASSRDFYNSPLHF. CDR3 bases: TGTGCCAGCAGCCGGGACTTCTATAATTCACCCCTCCACTTT.

This sequence joins TRBV2 and TRBJ2-2; D call uncertain. Per the germline V gene, CDR1 is SNHLY and CDR2 is FYNNEI. The ends were cut back, 4 bases at V and 6 bases at J, with 12 bases in the middle. This CDR3 region has 14 residues. The CDR3 sequence: CASSGNSWAGELFF. The CDR3 bases are TGTGCCAGCAGTGGAAATAGCTGGGCCGGGGAGCTGTTTTTT. The entire variable domain, with the rest obtained from reference TRBV2 and TRBJ2-2, is as follows: EPEVTQTPSHQVTQMGQEVILRCVPISNHLYFYWYRQILGQKVEFLVSFYNNEISEKSEIFDDQFSVERPDGSNFTLKIRSTKLEDSAMYFCASSGNSWAGELFFGEGSRLTVL.